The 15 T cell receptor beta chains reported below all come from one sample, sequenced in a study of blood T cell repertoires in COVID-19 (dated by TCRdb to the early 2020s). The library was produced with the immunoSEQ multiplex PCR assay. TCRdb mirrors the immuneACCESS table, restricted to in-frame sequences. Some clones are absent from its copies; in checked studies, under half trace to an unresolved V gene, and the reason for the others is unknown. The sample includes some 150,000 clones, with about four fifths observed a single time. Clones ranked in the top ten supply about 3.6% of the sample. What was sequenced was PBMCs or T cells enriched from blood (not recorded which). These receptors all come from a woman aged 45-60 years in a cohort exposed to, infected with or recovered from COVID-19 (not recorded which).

The DNA for the CDR3 is TGTGCCAGCAGTATCATCAGGGGCTCTGGAAACACCATATATTTT. This gives the protein CASSIIRGSGNTIYF. The J gene is TRBJ1-3, the V gene TRBV28; the D gene is possibly TRBD1 (6 bases). Trimming cost V 5 bases and J 0 bases, with 11 bases left between them. Germline V gene data show CDR1 as MDHEN and CDR2 as SYDVKM. The length of the CDR3 is 15 residues.

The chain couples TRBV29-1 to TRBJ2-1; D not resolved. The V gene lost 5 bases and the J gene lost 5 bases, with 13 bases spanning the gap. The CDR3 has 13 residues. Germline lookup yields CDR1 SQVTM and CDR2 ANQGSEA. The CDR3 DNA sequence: TGCAGCGTTCTATGGGCAGTCCACAATGAGCAGTTCTTC. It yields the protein CSVLWAVHNEQFF.

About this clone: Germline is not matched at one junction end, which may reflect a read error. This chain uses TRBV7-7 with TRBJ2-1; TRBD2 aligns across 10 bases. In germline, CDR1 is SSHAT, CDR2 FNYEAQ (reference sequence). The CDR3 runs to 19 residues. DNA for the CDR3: TGTGCTAGCAGCTCCGAGCCCGTTAGTGGACTAGCGGTCTACAATGAGCAGTTCTTC. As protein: CASSSEPVSGLAVYNEQFF.

CDR3 sequence reads: CASRGAGYNEQFF. The CDR3 DNA is TGTGCCAGCAGGGGGGCCGGCTACAATGAGCAGTTCTTC. The chain recombines TRBV7-9 with TRBJ2-1; a weak D match, TRBD1 (6 bases). In germline, CDR1 is SEHNR, CDR2 FQNEAQ (reference sequence). Trimming removed 6 bases from V and 3 bases from J, with 9 bases in between. The CDR3 contains 13 residues.

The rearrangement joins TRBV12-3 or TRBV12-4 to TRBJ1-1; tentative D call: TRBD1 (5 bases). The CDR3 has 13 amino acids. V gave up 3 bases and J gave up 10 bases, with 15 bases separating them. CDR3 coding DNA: TGTGCCAGCAGTTTGGCCTGGGGGGGTGTAGCTTTCTTT. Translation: CASSLAWGGVAFF.

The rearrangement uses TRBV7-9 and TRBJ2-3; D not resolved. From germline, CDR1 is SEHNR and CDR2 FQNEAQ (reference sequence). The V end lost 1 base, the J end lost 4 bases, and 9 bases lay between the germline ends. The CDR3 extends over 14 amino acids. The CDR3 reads CASSLVERADTQYF. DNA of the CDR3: TGTGCCAGCAGCTTAGTTGAACGGGCAGATACGCAGTATTTT. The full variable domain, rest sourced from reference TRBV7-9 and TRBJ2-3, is DTGVSQNPRHKITKRGQNVTFRCDPISEHNRLYWYRQTLGQGPEFLTYFQNEAQLEKSRLLSDRFSAERPKGSFSTLEIQRTEQGDSAMYLCASSLVERADTQYFGPGTRLTVL.

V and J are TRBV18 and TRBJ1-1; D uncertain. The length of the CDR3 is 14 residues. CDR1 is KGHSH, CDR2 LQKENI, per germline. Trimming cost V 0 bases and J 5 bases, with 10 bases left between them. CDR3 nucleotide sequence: TGTGCCAGCTCACCACCAGGCACGAGGACTGAAGCTTTCTTT. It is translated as CASSPPGTRTEAFF. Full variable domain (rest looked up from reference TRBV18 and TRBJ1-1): NAGVMQNPRHLVRRRGQEARLRCSPMKGHSHVYWYRQLPEEGLKFMVYLQKENIIDESGMPKERFSAEFPKEGPSILRIQQVVRGDSAAYFCASSPPGTRTEAFFGQGTRLTVV.

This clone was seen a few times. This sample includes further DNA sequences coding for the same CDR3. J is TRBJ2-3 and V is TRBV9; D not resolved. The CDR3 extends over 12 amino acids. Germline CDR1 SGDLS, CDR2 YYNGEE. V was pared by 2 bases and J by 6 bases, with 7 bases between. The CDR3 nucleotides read TGTGCCAGCAGCGTCCCCGGGGATACGCAGTATTTT. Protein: CASSVPGDTQYF.

CDR3 sequence (DNA): TGTGCCTGGAGACAGGGGAGCACTGAAGCTTTCTTT. It is translated as CAWRQGSTEAFF. This chain connects TRBV30 to TRBJ1-1; 7 bases agree with TRBD1. V shed 3 bases, J shed 4 bases, and the junction held 2 bases outside the gene matches. This CDR3 has 12 amino acids. CDR1 GTSNPN and CDR2 SVGIG come from the germline V gene (reference sequence).

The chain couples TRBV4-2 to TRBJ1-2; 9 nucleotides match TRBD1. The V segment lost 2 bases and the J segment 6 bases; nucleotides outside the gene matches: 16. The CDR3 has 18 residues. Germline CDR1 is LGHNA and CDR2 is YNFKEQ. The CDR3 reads CASSQSSIRLGQGHGYTF. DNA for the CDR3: TGTGCCAGCAGCCAATCCTCCATCCGACTGGGACAGGGCCATGGCTACACCTTC.

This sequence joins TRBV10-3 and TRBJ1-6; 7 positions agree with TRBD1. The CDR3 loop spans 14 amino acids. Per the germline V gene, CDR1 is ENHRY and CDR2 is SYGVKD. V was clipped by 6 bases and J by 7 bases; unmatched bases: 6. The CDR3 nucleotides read TGTGCCATCAGGGAAACAGGGGCAAATTCACCCCTCCACTTT. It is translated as CAIRETGANSPLHF.

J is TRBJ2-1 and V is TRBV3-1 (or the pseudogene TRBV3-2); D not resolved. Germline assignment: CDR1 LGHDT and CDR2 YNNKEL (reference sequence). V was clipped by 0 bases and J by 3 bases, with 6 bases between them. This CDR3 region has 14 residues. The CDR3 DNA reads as TGTGCCAGCAGCCAAGAACAGTACTACAATGAGCAGTTCTTC. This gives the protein CASSQEQYYNEQFF.

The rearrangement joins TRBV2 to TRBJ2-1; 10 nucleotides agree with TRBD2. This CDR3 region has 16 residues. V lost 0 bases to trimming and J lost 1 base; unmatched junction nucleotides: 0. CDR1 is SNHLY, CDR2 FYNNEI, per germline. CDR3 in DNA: TGTGCCAGCAGTGAAGCGGGACTAGCGTCCTACAATGAGCAGTTCTTC. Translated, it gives CASSEAGLASYNEQFF.

As DNA, the CDR3 is TGTGCCAGCAGCCGGAGGGACAGGGGGTCCTATAATTCACCCCTCCACTTT. Its protein is CASSRRDRGSYNSPLHF. The rearrangement links TRBV14 to TRBJ1-6; 11 bases match TRBD1. The trim removed 4 bases at V and 1 base at J, leaving 3 bases unmatched. CDR3 length equals 17 residues. CDR1 SGHDN and CDR2 FVKESK come from the germline V gene. The whole variable domain, filled in from reference TRBV14 and TRBJ1-6, reads EAGVTQFPSHSVIEKGQTVTLRCDPISGHDNLYWYRRVMGKEIKFLLHFVKESKQDESGMPNNRFLAERTGGTYSTLKVQPAELEDSGVYFCASSRRDRGSYNSPLHFGNGTRLTVT.

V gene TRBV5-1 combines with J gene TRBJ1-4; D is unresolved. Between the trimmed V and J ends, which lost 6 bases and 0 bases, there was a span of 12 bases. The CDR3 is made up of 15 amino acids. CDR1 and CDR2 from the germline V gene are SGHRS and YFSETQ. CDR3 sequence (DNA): TGCGCCAGCACCCCCTCGGGAACAACTAATGAAAAACTGTTTTTT. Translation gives CASTPSGTTNEKLFF.